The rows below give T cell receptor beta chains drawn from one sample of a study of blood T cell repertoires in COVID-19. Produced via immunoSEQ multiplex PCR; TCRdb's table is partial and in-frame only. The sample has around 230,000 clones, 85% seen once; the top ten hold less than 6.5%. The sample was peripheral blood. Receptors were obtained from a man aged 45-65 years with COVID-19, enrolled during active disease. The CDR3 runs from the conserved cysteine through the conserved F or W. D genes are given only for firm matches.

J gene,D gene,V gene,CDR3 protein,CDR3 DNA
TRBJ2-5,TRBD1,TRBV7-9,CASSWGDRGLQETQYF,TGTGCCAGCAGCTGGGGGGACAGGGGATTACAAGAGACCCAGTACTTC
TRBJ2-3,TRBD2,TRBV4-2,CASSQDRTSGGADTQYF,TGTGCCAGCAGCCAAGATCGGACTAGCGGGGGGGCAGATACGCAGTATTTT
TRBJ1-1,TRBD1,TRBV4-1,CASSHPTGVGTEAFF,TGCGCCAGCAGCCATCCGACAGGGGTCGGCACTGAAGCTTTCTTT
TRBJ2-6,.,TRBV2,CASTGFSGANVLTF,TGTGCCAGCACGGGGTTCTCTGGGGCCAACGTCCTGACTTTC
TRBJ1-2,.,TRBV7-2,CASSLRGIYGYTF,TGTGCCAGCAGCTTACGAGGTATCTATGGCTACACCTTC
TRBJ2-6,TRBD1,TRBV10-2,CASTRQGSGANVLTF,TGCGCCAGCACCAGACAGGGTTCTGGGGCCAACGTCCTGACTTTC
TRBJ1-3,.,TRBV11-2,CASSLDTRNTIYF,TGTGCCAGCAGCTTAGATACTAGAAACACCATATATTTT
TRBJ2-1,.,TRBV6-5,CASRRNSNEQFF,TGTGCCAGCCGGAGGAACAGTAATGAGCAGTTCTTC
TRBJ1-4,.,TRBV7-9,CASSQLWTNEKLFF,TGTGCCAGCAGTCAGTTGTGGACTAATGAAAAACTGTTTTTT
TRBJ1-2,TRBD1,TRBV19,CASSRGQNYGYTF,TGTGCCAGTAGTAGGGGACAGAACTATGGCTACACCTTC
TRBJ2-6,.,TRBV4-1,CASSRVDWAGANVLTF,TGCGCCAGCAGCCGAGTGGACTGGGCTGGGGCCAACGTCCTGACTTTC
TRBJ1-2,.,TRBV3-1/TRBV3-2,CASRRGGRGWDYGYTF,TGTGCCAGCAGGCGCGGGGGGAGGGGTTGGGACTATGGCTACACCTTC
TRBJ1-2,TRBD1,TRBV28,CASSLRQGANYGYTF,TGTGCCAGCAGTCTAAGACAGGGGGCAAACTATGGCTACACCTTC
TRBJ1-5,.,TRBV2,CASSLTELEQHF,TGTGCCAGCAGTTTGACAGAGCTGGAACAGCATTTT
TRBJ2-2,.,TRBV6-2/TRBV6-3,CASSFLTGELFF,TGTGCCAGCAGTTTCCTGACCGGGGAGCTGTTTTTT
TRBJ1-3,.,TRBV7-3,CARRWALSGNTIYF,TGTGCCAGACGTTGGGCCCTCTCTGGAAACACCATATATTTT
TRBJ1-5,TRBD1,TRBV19,CASQDRGSQPQHF,TGTGCCAGCCAGGACAGGGGGAGCCAGCCCCAGCATTTT
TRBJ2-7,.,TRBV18,CASSPPGGLGSYEQYF,TGTGCCAGCTCACCACCGGGGGGGCTAGGCTCCTACGAGCAGTACTTC